This TCR beta chain originates from a study of liver allograft versus peripheral blood T cells (TCRdb year 2020). In the study overall: The study compared T cell receptor repertoires found within transplanted livers against repertoires in the peripheral blood of liver transplant recipients.

General findings and caveats noted by the study authors: The T cell receptor repertoires within liver allografts were reported to be different from the T cell receptor repertoires detected in peripheral blood.

In its sample, this clonotype was seen many times. It has no known antigen specificity. There are no base qualities to consult, and no much larger clone falls within one base. CDR1 is given as KGHSH and CDR2 as LQKENI, both from the germline V gene. V is reduced by 1 base and J by 5 bases, leaving a spacing of 17 bases between them. Its CDR3 holds 16 amino acids, cysteine through phenylalanine. The kept DNA is CDR3 alone, 48 bases in frame from the first base. These reads were obtained on an Illumina MiSeq. TCRdb redid the processing of the public reads, applying fastp at Q25 and MiXCR, and retained in-frame beta chains. Under each unique CDR3 protein, matching rows form one entry showing the most common genes and DNA. The sample contains about 14,000 distinct CDR3 sequences, about 20% of them found a single time. Together, the top ten hold under 7% of the sample.

This TCR was sampled from a human patient who had a liver transplant. Some T cells may originate with the graft donor following a transplant. The chain joins TRBV18 to TRBJ1-1, with a tentative D gene TRBD1 over 5 matching bases. The CDR3 amino acid sequence is: CASSPRDVGGRTEAFF. The sequenced DNA is TGTGCCAGCTCACCACGGGATGTTGGGGGGAGGACTGAAGCTTTCTTT. Outside the CDR3, residues come from the reference TRBV18 and TRBJ1-1 proteins, so the full variable domain is: NAGVMQNPRHLVRRRGQEARLRCSPMKGHSHVYWYRQLPEEGLKFMVYLQKENIIDESGMPKERFSAEFPKEGPSILRIQQVVRGDSAAYFCASSPRDVGGRTEAFFGQGTRLTVV.